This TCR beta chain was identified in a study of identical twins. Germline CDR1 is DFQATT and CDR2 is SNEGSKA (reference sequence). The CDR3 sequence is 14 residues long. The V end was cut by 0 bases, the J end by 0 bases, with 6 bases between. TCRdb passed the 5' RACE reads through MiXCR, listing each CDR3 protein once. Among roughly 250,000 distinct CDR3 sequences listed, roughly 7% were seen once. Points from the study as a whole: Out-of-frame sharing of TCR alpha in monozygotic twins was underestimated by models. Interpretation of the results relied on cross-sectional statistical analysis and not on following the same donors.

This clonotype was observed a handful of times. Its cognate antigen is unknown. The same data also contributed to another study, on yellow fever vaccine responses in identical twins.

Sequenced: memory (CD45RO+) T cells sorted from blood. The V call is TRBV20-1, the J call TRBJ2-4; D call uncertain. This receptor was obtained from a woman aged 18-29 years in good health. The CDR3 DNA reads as TGCAGTGCTAGAGAGGACCAAGCCAAAAACATTCAGTACTTC. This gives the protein CSAREDQAKNIQYF.